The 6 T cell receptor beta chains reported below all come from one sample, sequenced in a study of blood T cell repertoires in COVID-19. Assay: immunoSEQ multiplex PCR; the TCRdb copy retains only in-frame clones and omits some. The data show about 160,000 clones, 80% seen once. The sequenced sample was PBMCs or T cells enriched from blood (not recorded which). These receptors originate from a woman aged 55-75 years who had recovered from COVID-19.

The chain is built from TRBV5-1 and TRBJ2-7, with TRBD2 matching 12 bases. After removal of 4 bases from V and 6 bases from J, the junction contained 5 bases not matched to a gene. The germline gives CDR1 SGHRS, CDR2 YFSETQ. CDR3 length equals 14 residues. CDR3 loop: CASSPATSGGEQYF. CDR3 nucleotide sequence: TGCGCCAGCAGCCCGGCGACTAGCGGGGGCGAGCAGTACTTC.

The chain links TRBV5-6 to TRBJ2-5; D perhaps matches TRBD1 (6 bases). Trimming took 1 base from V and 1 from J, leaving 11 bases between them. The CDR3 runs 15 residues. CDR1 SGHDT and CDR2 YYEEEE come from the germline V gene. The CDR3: CASSLTGTLQETQYF. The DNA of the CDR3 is TGTGCCAGCAGCTTGACCGGGACACTCCAAGAGACCCAGTACTTC.

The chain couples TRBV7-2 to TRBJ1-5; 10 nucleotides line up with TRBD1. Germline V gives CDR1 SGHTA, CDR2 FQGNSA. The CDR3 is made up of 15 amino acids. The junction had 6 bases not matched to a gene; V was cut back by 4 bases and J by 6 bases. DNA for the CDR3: TGTGCCAGCAGCTCAGGACAGGGGGTAGGTCAGCCCCAGCATTTT. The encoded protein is CASSSGQGVGQPQHF. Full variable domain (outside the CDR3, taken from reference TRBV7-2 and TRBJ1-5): GAGVSQSPSNKVTEKGKDVELRCDPISGHTALYWYRQSLGQGLEFLIYFQGNSAPDKSGLPSDRFSAERTGGSVSTLTIQRTQQEDSAVYLCASSSGQGVGQPQHFGDGTRLSIL.

CDR3 residues: CASNRDTNTEAFF. CDR3 coding DNA: TGCGCCAGTAACCGGGACACTAACACTGAAGCTTTCTTT. The rearrangement joins TRBV10-2 to TRBJ1-1, with D perhaps TRBD1 (6 bases). Trimming took 9 bases from V and 2 from J, leaving 13 bases between them. Germline CDR1 and CDR2: WSHSY and SAAADI. CDR3 length: 13 residues.

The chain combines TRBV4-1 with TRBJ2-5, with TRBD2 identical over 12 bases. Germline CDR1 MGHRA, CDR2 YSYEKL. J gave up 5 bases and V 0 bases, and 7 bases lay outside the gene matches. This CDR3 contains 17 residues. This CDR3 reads CASSQDLLAGGVETQYF. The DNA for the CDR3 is TGCGCCAGCAGCCAAGACCTCCTAGCGGGGGGGGTGGAGACCCAGTACTTC.

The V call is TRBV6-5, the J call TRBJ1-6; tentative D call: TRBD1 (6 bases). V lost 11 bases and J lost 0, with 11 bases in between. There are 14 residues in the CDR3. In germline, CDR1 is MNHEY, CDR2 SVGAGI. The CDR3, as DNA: TGTGCCGAGCGGGGGGCCTCCTATAATTCACCCCTCCACTTT. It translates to CAERGASYNSPLHF.